This is a list of T cell receptor beta chains from one sample in a study of CD8 T cells in ankylosing spondylitis. TCRdb re-called the 5' RACE reads through MiXCR, storing one row per CDR3 protein. The data contain about 390,000 distinct CDR3 sequences, approximately 20% of them singletons. The sample was blood, either unsorted or a sorted T cell fraction (not recorded which). The receptors stem from a male donor with ankylosing spondylitis. Both conserved end residues are trimmed from each CDR3.

j_gene | v_gene | CDR3aa
TRBJ1-1 | TRBV5-8 | ATQAENTEAF
TRBJ2-7 | TRBV12-3/TRBV12-4 | ASSLAPESYEQY
TRBJ1-4 | TRBV2 | ASTGQGNEKLF
TRBJ1-4 | TRBV5-1 | ASSLGQNEKLF
TRBJ1-6 | TRBV5-1 | ASSGGQINSPLH
TRBJ2-2 | TRBV5-1 | ASSWSGANTGELF
TRBJ2-7 | TRBV28 | ASSFTSGVSYEQY
TRBJ2-5 | TRBV6-2/TRBV6-3 | ASSRRGSLEDQY
TRBJ2-1 | TRBV18 | ASSPSALNNEQF
TRBJ2-3 | TRBV6-1 | ASKREARTDTQY
TRBJ1-5 | TRBV6-1 | ASSETGNRQPQH
TRBJ2-3 | TRBV2 | ASSDTGVGADTQY
TRBJ2-3 | TRBV5-1 | ASSLVQTSTDTQY
TRBJ1-5 | TRBV7-2 | ASSQTGVPSGPQH
TRBJ1-1 | TRBV7-2 | ASTRVTNTEAF
TRBJ1-1 | TRBV20-1 | SAREIRRNTEAF
TRBJ2-3 | TRBV12-3/TRBV12-4 | ASSFRLAGGDTDTQY
TRBJ2-1 | TRBV5-1 | ASSLRGQRSSYNEQF
TRBJ1-6 | TRBV12-3/TRBV12-4 | ASSLNPANNSPLH
TRBJ2-7 | TRBV20-1 | SARIPGDSSYEQY
TRBJ1-1 | TRBV6-2/TRBV6-3 | ASSRAITNTEAF
TRBJ2-2 | TRBV5-1 | ASSGGTGRTGELF
TRBJ2-7 | TRBV29-1 | SVERTSGRGYYEQY
TRBJ1-1 | TRBV28 | ASSFGQMLNTEAF
TRBJ2-3 | TRBV2 | ASRAGFGTDTQY
TRBJ1-5 | TRBV14 | ASSQALPRGTNQPQH
TRBJ1-1 | TRBV27 | ASSLQAGTEAF
TRBJ2-7 | TRBV5-1 | ASSWPSGPGEQY
TRBJ2-6 | TRBV29-1 | SVGQGGFTGANVLT
TRBJ2-7 | TRBV6-1 | ASSRDSIIYEQY
TRBJ2-5 | TRBV5-1 | ASSLWGEWPQY
TRBJ2-2 | TRBV11-3 | ASSLGGGMAGELF
TRBJ2-2 | TRBV11-2 | ASSSGPSGELF
TRBJ1-4 | TRBV7-2 | ASSLRAGGEEKLF
TRBJ1-5 | TRBV28 | ASSLWGDSNQPQH
TRBJ1-4 | TRBV12-3/TRBV12-4 | ASSRQFINEKLF
TRBJ2-1 | TRBV7-3 | ASSSPQGSNEQF
TRBJ2-1 | TRBV20-1 | SAEAYNEQF
TRBJ2-2 | TRBV25-1 | ASSRGLAEKYGELF
TRBJ2-2 | TRBV18 | ASFPVNTGELF
TRBJ2-1 | TRBV6-5 | ASSYSRGEGAGEQF
TRBJ2-5 | TRBV12-3/TRBV12-4 | ASSFGPGETQY
TRBJ2-1 | TRBV9 | ASSLRDRSYNEQF
TRBJ2-5 | TRBV20-1 | SAGRFVGETQY
TRBJ2-7 | TRBV29-1 | SVALGGDYEQY
TRBJ1-1 | TRBV7-9 | ASSLSDSLNTEAF
TRBJ2-1 | TRBV24-1 | ATSVQGRGTYNEQF
TRBJ2-7 | TRBV20-1 | SASRLGYEQY
TRBJ2-3 | TRBV11-3 | ASSPRGTGVSDTQY
TRBJ1-1 | TRBV25-1 | ASSELGTVWSTEAF
TRBJ2-3 | TRBV7-2 | ASSLTPRLYTQY
TRBJ1-5 | TRBV19 | ASSPVQGARLQPQH
TRBJ2-1 | TRBV5-8 | ASTLPGTAYNEQF
TRBJ1-6 | TRBV7-3 | ASSLNPGSGSPLH
TRBJ1-1 | TRBV20-1 | SATLGQTNTEAF